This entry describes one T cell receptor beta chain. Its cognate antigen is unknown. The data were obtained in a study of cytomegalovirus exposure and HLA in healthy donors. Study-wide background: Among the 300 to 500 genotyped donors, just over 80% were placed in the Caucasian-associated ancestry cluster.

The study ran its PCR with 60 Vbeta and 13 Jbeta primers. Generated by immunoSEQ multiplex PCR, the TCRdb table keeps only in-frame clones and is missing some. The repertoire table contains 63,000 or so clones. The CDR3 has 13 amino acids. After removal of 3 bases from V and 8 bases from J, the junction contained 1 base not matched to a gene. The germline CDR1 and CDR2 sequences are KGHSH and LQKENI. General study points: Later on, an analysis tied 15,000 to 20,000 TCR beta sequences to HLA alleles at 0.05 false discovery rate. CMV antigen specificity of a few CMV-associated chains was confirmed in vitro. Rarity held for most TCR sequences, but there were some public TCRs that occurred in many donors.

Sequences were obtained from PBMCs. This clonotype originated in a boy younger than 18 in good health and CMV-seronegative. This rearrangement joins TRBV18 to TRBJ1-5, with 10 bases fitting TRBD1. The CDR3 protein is CASSPTGGEPQHF. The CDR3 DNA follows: TGTGCCAGCTCACCGACAGGGGGCGAGCCCCAGCATTTT.